The 15 T cell receptor beta chains below come from one sample, sequenced in a study of T cell responses to AZD1222 COVID-19 vaccine. The data were produced by immunoSEQ multiplex PCR, yet TCRdb's version contains in-frame clones alone and is incomplete. This sample's clone table lists around 140,000 clones. Sequencing was performed on peripheral blood. The origin of the receptors is an adult in good health.

This rearrangement joins TRBV7-9 to TRBJ1-5; 9 nucleotides align to TRBD1. Germline values: CDR1 SEHNR, CDR2 FQNEAQ (reference sequence). This CDR3 is 16 amino acids long. Germline trimming cut 5 bases from V and 3 bases from J; bases unmatched to any gene: 8. Here the CDR3 DNA reads TGTGCCAGCAGCCCCGCCGGGACAGGGAACAATCAGCCCCAGCATTTT. It is translated as CASSPAGTGNNQPQHF.

CDR3 DNA: TGTGCTAGTGGCGAGGGGGTAACTGGAAACACCATATATTTT. This codes for CASGEGVTGNTIYF. The genes are TRBV12-5 and TRBJ1-3; D might be TRBD1 (6 bases). The CDR3 has 14 amino acids. Trimming stripped 6 bases from V and 2 bases from J, with 11 bases between. Germline V gene sequence: CDR1 LGHNT, CDR2 FRNRAP.

With respect to this clone: This specimen includes other DNA sequences encoding the same CDR3. The CDR3 DNA follows: TGTGCCAGCAGCTTAGTGGAGACTTCCACAGATACGCAGTATTTT. Translation gives CASSLVETSTDTQYF. V is TRBV7-6 and J is TRBJ2-3; D call uncertain. Germline V gives CDR1 SGHVS, CDR2 FNYEAQ. V was pared by 1 base and J by 2 bases, with 10 bases between. This CDR3 is built from 15 residues.

The chain employs TRBV19 and TRBJ1-4, with D perhaps matching TRBD1 (6 bases). This CDR3 comprises 14 residues. Germline CDR1 is LNHDA and CDR2 is SQIVND (reference sequence). Deletions cut 2 bases from V and 10 bases from J, with 14 bases between. The CDR3 region is CASSIWDNPGKLFF. DNA of the CDR3: TGTGCCAGTAGTATATGGGACAACCCTGGAAAACTGTTTTTT. Full variable domain (outside the CDR3, taken from reference TRBV19 and TRBJ1-4): DGGITQSPKYLFRKEGQNVTLSCEQNLNHDAMYWYRQDPGQGLRLIYYSQIVNDFQKGDIAEGYSVSREKKESFPLTVTSAQKNPTAFYLCASSIWDNPGKLFFGSGTQLSVL.

DNA for the CDR3: TGTGCCTACACACCCAGCGAGCATGAAAAACTGTTTTTT. Translating it yields CAYTPSEHEKLFF. The chain couples TRBV30 to TRBJ1-4; D is unclear. Trimming stripped 7 bases from V and 6 bases from J, with 15 bases between. This CDR3 has 13 residues. Germline CDR1 and CDR2: GTSNPN and SVGIG (reference sequence). Combining the CDR3 with reference TRBV30 and TRBJ1-4 gives the whole variable domain SQTIHQWPATLVQPVGSPLSLECTVEGTSNPNLYWYRQAAGRGLQLLFYSVGIGQISSEVPQNLSASRPQDRQFILSSKKLLLSDSGFYLCAYTPSEHEKLFFGSGTQLSVL.

This chain connects TRBV18 to TRBJ1-2; 8 bases agree with TRBD1. The CDR3 spans 16 residues. After removal of 3 bases from V and 4 bases from J, the junction contained 10 bases not matched to a gene. The germline gives CDR1 KGHSH, CDR2 LQKENI. CDR3 sequence (DNA): TGTGCCAGCTCACCCGGACAGGGTTGGTTGAGCTATGGCTACACCTTC. This sequence encodes CASSPGQGWLSYGYTF. The whole variable domain, remainder taken from reference TRBV18 and TRBJ1-2, is NAGVMQNPRHLVRRRGQEARLRCSPMKGHSHVYWYRQLPEEGLKFMVYLQKENIIDESGMPKERFSAEFPKEGPSILRIQQVVRGDSAAYFCASSPGQGWLSYGYTFGSGTRLTVV.

Written as DNA, the CDR3 is TGTGCCAGCAGTCCTCGGGGGGCTTCCTACGAGCAGTACTTC. Its translation: CASSPRGASYEQYF. V usage is TRBV2 and J usage is TRBJ2-7; D possibly corresponds to TRBD2 (7 bases). Deletions cut 5 bases from V and 1 base from J, with 12 bases between. CDR1 and CDR2 (germline): SNHLY, FYNNEI. The CDR3 length is 14 residues.

V is TRBV7-2 and J is TRBJ1-6; D unclear. V lost 1 base to trimming and J lost 0 bases, with 7 bases between them. The CDR3 covers 16 residues. The V gene's germline CDR1 is SGHTA and CDR2 FQGNSA. CDR3 DNA: TGTGCCAGCAGCTTAGAGCAGAGCTCCTATAATTCACCCCTCCACTTT. Protein product: CASSLEQSSYNSPLHF.

The CDR3 here is CASSLGSGNMNTEAFF. Here the CDR3 DNA reads TGTGCCAGCAGCTTGGGGTCGGGTAACATGAACACTGAAGCTTTCTTT. The chain carries TRBV5-4 and TRBJ1-1, with D uncertain. The CDR3 is 16 residues long. Trimming took off 0 bases at V and 0 bases at J, with 12 bases between the two ends. Looked up from germline, CDR1 is SGHNT and CDR2 is YYREEE (reference sequence). Combining the CDR3 with reference TRBV5-4 and TRBJ1-1 gives the whole variable domain ETGVTQSPTHLIKTRGQQVTLRCSSQSGHNTVSWYQQALGQGPQFIFQYYREEENGRGNFPPRFSGLQFPNYSSELNVNALELDDSALYLCASSLGSGNMNTEAFFGQGTRLTVV.

V and J are TRBV29-1 and TRBJ1-2, with 8 nucleotides matching TRBD1. CDR1 SQVTM and CDR2 ANQGSEA come from the germline V gene. The CDR3 is 14 residues long. The V gene end was trimmed by 3 bases and the J gene end by 5 bases; junction bases not matched to a gene: 8. The CDR3 region has the DNA TGCAGCGTTGAGAGGGCAGGGGGCGGGTATGGCTACACCTTC. Translation gives CSVERAGGGYGYTF.

The rearrangement joins TRBV27 to TRBJ1-2; 7 nucleotides match TRBD1. The CDR3 runs to 14 residues. In germline, CDR1 is MNHEY, CDR2 SMNVEV (reference sequence). V dropped 3 bases and J dropped 6; count of bases not matched to a gene: 7. As DNA, the CDR3 is TGTGCCAGCAGTTTTGGGATCACAGGGGATGGCTACACCTTC. Encoded protein: CASSFGITGDGYTF.

The V gene is TRBV7-2, the J gene TRBJ1-3, with a weak D call TRBD1 (6 bases). Trimming took 1 base from V and 4 from J, leaving 14 bases between them. Germline V gene lookup returns CDR1 SGHTA and CDR2 FQGNSA. The CDR3 has 16 amino acids. The CDR3 DNA follows: TGTGCCAGCAGCTTAGGCATTGCAGGGGCCGGAAACACCATATATTTT. It translates to CASSLGIAGAGNTIYF. The full variable domain, in which reference TRBV7-2 and TRBJ1-3 provide the parts outside the CDR3, is GAGVSQSPSNKVTEKGKDVELRCDPISGHTALYWYRQSLGQGLEFLIYFQGNSAPDKSGLPSDRFSAERTGGSVSTLTIQRTQQEDSAVYLCASSLGIAGAGNTIYFGEGSWLTVV.

The rearrangement uses TRBV5-1 and TRBJ1-2; possibly TRBD1 for D (6 bases). The CDR3 extends over 13 amino acids. With 6 bases removed from V and 7 bases from J, the gap between germline ends came to 16 bases. Germline V gives CDR1 SGHRS, CDR2 YFSETQ. CDR3 in DNA: TGCGCCAGCACCACAGGGACTCAGGGTGGCTACACCTTC. It translates to CASTTGTQGGYTF.

The chain recombines TRBV7-2 with TRBJ1-2, with no clear D. Germline lookup yields CDR1 SGHTA and CDR2 FQGNSA. Trimming removed 6 bases at V and 8 bases at J, with 19 bases between. This CDR3 has 14 residues. CDR3 in DNA: TGTGCCAGCAGTCCTAACGGGGTCGTGATGGGCTACACCTTC. Translating it yields CASSPNGVVMGYTF.

The CDR3: CASSYSGGRETQYF. CDR3 in DNA: TGTGCCAGCAGCTACAGCGGGGGTCGGGAGACCCAGTACTTC. The chain links TRBV5-4 to TRBJ2-5, with 8 bases that match TRBD2. CDR1 and CDR2 (germline): SGHNT, YYREEE (reference sequence). V lost 3 bases and J lost 5; bases outside the gene matches: 6. The CDR3 has 14 amino acids.